Shown below are 16 T cell receptor beta chains from a single sample sequenced in a study of T cells in Graves' hyperthyroidism and ophthalmopathy. RNA transcripts served as the template for amplifying TCR beta CDR3 regions. RT-PCR in the first round (using the HTBI primer set) targeted the TCR CDR3. Each CDR3 protein gets one entry after TCRdb re-called the multiplex PCR reads with MiXCR. This sample has fewer than 550,000 distinct CDR3 sequences, with around 24% found just once. Sequencing input: blood. These receptors all come from a woman aged 30 to 39 with Graves' ophthalmopathy.

The rearrangement joins TRBV20-1 to TRBJ1-5; D is unclear. Trimming stripped 0 bases from V and 4 bases from J, with 13 bases between. The CDR3 consists of 15 residues. Germline V gene data show CDR1 as DFQATT and CDR2 as SNEGSKA (reference sequence). CDR3 sequence reads: CSARDTKPGNQPQHF. CDR3 bases: TGCAGTGCTAGAGATACTAAACCCGGGAATCAGCCCCAGCATTTT.

In its sample, this clonotype was seen a few times. This chain joins TRBV28 and TRBJ2-7; 12 bases fit TRBD2. The CDR3 has 17 amino acids. Unmatched junction bases numbered 6, after V lost 3 bases and J lost 0 bases. CDR1 and CDR2 (germline): MDHEN, SYDVKM. CDR3 in amino acids: CASSFEGLAGRSYEQYF. Here the CDR3 DNA reads TGTGCCAGCAGTTTTGAGGGACTAGCGGGCCGCTCCTACGAGCAGTACTTC.

This clonotype was detected many times. The CDR3 sequence is CASSYVVAVAKNIQYF. The CDR3 region has the DNA TGTGCCAGCAGTTACGTTGTAGCGGTAGCCAAAAACATTCAGTACTTC. The chain couples TRBV6-5 to TRBJ2-4, with TRBD2 as a possible D gene (6 bases). The CDR3 sequence is 16 residues long. Germline V CDR1 and CDR2: MNHEY, SVGAGI. V lost 2 bases and J lost 0, with 11 bases in between.

This clonotype was detected only a few times. The chain employs TRBV3-1 and TRBJ1-2; the D is unclear. This CDR3 contains 14 residues. From germline, CDR1 is LGHDT and CDR2 YNNKEL (reference sequence). V lost 6 bases and J lost 6, with 17 bases in between. The CDR3 DNA follows: TGTGCCAGCAGTCGATTCCTTTCGGGCGATGGCTACACCTTC. Translation: CASSRFLSGDGYTF.

In its sample, this clonotype was seen many times. The chain is built from TRBV6-1 and TRBJ1-2; weak D call: TRBD1 (6 bases). The germline gives CDR1 MNHNS, CDR2 SASEGT. The CDR3 loop spans 14 amino acids. V lost 10 bases, J lost 8 bases, and 23 bases lay in between. In DNA form, the CDR3 reads TGTGCCACTAAACAGGGATCCGTGGACTTAGGCTACACCTTC. It specifies CATKQGSVDLGYTF.

This clonotype was recorded many times. The V call is TRBV6-5, the J call TRBJ1-1; perhaps TRBD1 as D (6 bases). The germline V gene encodes CDR1 MNHEY and CDR2 SVGAGI. V lost 0 bases to trimming and J lost 5 bases, with 13 bases between them. This CDR3 is built from 15 residues. The CDR3 here is CASSYSGGPGTEAFF. In nucleotides, the CDR3 is TGTGCCAGCAGTTACTCGGGGGGGCCGGGGACTGAAGCTTTCTTT.

The CDR3: CASSLVLQGREAFF. In DNA form, the CDR3 reads TGTGCCAGCAGCTTAGTATTACAGGGAAGGGAAGCTTTCTTT. The J gene is TRBJ1-1, the V gene TRBV11-2; tentative D call: TRBD1 (6 bases). Germline assignment: CDR1 SGHAT and CDR2 FQNNGV. V lost 1 base, J lost 8 bases, and 14 bases lay in between. The CDR3 sequence is 14 residues long.

This clonotype was seen a handful of times. Given a much more abundant clone one base away, this may be a read error. V is TRBV27 and J is TRBJ1-1; TRBD1 might be the D (6 bases). Germline V gene data show CDR1 as MNHEY and CDR2 as SMNVEV (reference sequence). Trimming stripped 7 bases from V and 2 bases from J, with 17 bases between. The CDR3 spans 15 residues. CDR3 loop: CASTSLTGLNTEAFF. In nucleotides, the CDR3 is TGTGCCAGCACTTCTTTGACAGGACTTAACACTGAAGCTTTCTTT.

This clonotype was recorded at least ten times. The rearrangement links TRBV6-2 or TRBV6-3 to TRBJ2-7; weak D call: TRBD1 (6 bases). The CDR3 sequence is 12 residues long. Between the trimmed V and J ends, which lost 7 bases and 3 bases, there was a span of 10 bases. Germline V gene lookup returns CDR1 MNHEY and CDR2 SVGEGT. The CDR3 DNA reads as TGTGCCAGCAAAAAGACAGGCTACGAGCAGTACTTC. It is translated as CASKKTGYEQYF.

This clonotype was counted a few times. In nucleotides, the CDR3 is TGTGCCAGCTCACCACGCACACCGCAAGAGACCCAGTACTTC. Translation gives CASSPRTPQETQYF. The chain carries TRBV18 and TRBJ2-5, with D hard to call. V was shortened by 1 base and J by 2 bases, with 8 bases between the two germline ends. Germline CDR1 and CDR2: KGHSH and LQKENI. This CDR3 comprises 14 residues. Drawing the rest from reference TRBV18 and TRBJ2-5, the complete variable domain is NAGVMQNPRHLVRRRGQEARLRCSPMKGHSHVYWYRQLPEEGLKFMVYLQKENIIDESGMPKERFSAEFPKEGPSILRIQQVVRGDSAAYFCASSPRTPQETQYFGPGTRLLVL.

This clonotype was detected many times. The chain links TRBV12-3 or TRBV12-4 to TRBJ1-5, with D possibly being TRBD1 (5 bases). This CDR3 spans 17 amino acids. V was clipped by 2 bases and J by 0 bases, with 14 bases between them. The CDR3 is CASSLYAARGSNQPQHF. CDR3 sequence (DNA): TGTGCCAGCAGTTTATACGCGGCTAGGGGTAGCAATCAGCCCCAGCATTTT.

In this sample, this clonotype turned up a few times. Written as DNA, the CDR3 is TGCAGCGTCGCCTCAGGGGGGCAAGAGACCCAGTACTTC. The encoded protein is CSVASGGQETQYF. The gene calls are TRBV29-1 and TRBJ2-5, with D possibly being TRBD1 (7 bases). The V end was cut by 6 bases, the J end by 2 bases, with 13 bases between. The germline CDR1 and CDR2 sequences are SQVTM and ANQGSEA. The CDR3 covers 13 residues.

This clonotype was found many times. The chain recombines TRBV27 with TRBJ1-1; 7 nucleotides align to TRBD1. This CDR3 comprises 17 residues. V shed 5 bases, J shed 2 bases, and the junction held 14 bases outside the gene matches. Germline lookup yields CDR1 MNHEY and CDR2 SMNVEV (reference sequence). In DNA form, the CDR3 reads TGTGCCAGCAGTCCCTCCTCCGTGTCAGGGGGAAACACTGAAGCTTTCTTT. This codes for CASSPSSVSGGNTEAFF.

This clonotype was counted many times. V usage is TRBV6-5 and J usage is TRBJ1-1; D call uncertain. From germline, CDR1 is MNHEY and CDR2 SVGAGI. The CDR3 loop spans 15 amino acids. V dropped 7 bases and J dropped 3 bases, with 18 bases sitting between them. CDR3 coding DNA: TGTGCCAGCACTAAGGAGGACCCGAGGTACACTGAAGCTTTCTTT. Its translation: CASTKEDPRYTEAFF.

The chain joins TRBV28 to TRBJ1-1; possible D gene TRBD1, 6 bases. CDR1 MDHEN and CDR2 SYDVKM come from the germline V gene. The germline V and J ends were trimmed by 7 bases and 5 bases, with 20 bases remaining between them. The CDR3 is 15 amino acids. The CDR3 sequence is CASIQVSGDFTEAFF. The CDR3 DNA reads as TGTGCCAGCATACAGGTGTCAGGGGATTTTACTGAAGCTTTCTTT. Full variable domain (rest looked up from reference TRBV28 and TRBJ1-1): DVKVTQSSRYLVKRTGEKVFLECVQDMDHENMFWYRQDPGLGLRLIYFSYDVKMKEKGDIPEGYSVSREKKERFSLILESASTNQTSMYLCASIQVSGDFTEAFFGQGTRLTVV.

This clonotype has more than one count but fewer than ten. This chain joins TRBV7-2 and TRBJ1-1, with D possibly matching TRBD1 (5 bases). Germline lookup yields CDR1 SGHTA and CDR2 FQGNSA. The CDR3 has 13 amino acids. The V end lost 10 bases, the J end lost 1 base, and 13 bases lay between the germline ends. DNA for the CDR3: TGTGCCACCGGGGCGGTCCCGAACACTGAAGCTTTCTTT. Protein product: CATGAVPNTEAFF.